This is a list of T cell receptor beta chains from one sample in a study of beta chain features in type 1 diabetes. TCRdb's copy holds only in-frame clones and misses some; the assay was immunoSEQ multiplex PCR. The sample shows about 150,000 clones, about 9% of them seen only once. Sample: central memory CD4+ T cells from blood. These receptors were taken from a woman younger than 45 with type 1 diabetes. The CDR3 runs from the conserved cysteine through the conserved F or W. D genes are given only for firm matches. Clone size is shown for a subset of rows, as once, few, many or a class of expanded clone.

V gene	D gene	J gene	clone size	CDR3 DNA	CDR3 protein
TRBV5-6	TRBD1	TRBJ2-5	NA	TGTGCCAGCAGCTTATTAGGGCTCGTGGACAGGGGAGAGACCCAGTACTTC	CASSLLGLVDRGETQYF
TRBV7-3	TRBD1	TRBJ2-5	few	TGTGCCAGCAGCTTAACTGGACAGGGAAGTAGTGAGACCCAGTACTTC	CASSLTGQGSSETQYF
TRBV15	NA	TRBJ2-7	few	TGTGCCACCAGCAGAGGCTTGAACGGGAGAGACGAGCAGTACTTC	CATSRGLNGRDEQYF
TRBV5-5	NA	TRBJ1-5	NA	TGTGCCAGCAGCCCAGCCTACAGGGAAAGTGGCAATCAGCCCCAGCATTTT	CASSPAYRESGNQPQHF
TRBV29-1	TRBD2	TRBJ2-1	NA	TGCAGCGTTGAAGGTGGTAGCGGGAGGTGGGACAATGAGCAGTTCTTC	CSVEGGSGRWDNEQFF
TRBV27	NA	TRBJ2-5	few	TGTGCCAGCAGTTTCAGGGGGGCATGGGGAGAGACCCAGTACTTC	CASSFRGAWGETQYF
TRBV6-6	NA	TRBJ2-2	NA	TGTGCCAGCAGTTTACAGGGCCCTCCGACCGGGGAGCTGTTTTTT	CASSLQGPPTGELFF
TRBV27	TRBD2	TRBJ2-1	few	TGTGCCAGCAGCATCCTAGCGGCCCGGACAAATGAGCAGTTCTTC	CASSILAARTNEQFF
TRBV5-4	TRBD2	TRBJ2-5	few	TGTGCCAGCAGGCTAGCGGGAGAAGAGACCCAGTACTTC	CASRLAGEETQYF
TRBV30	TRBD1	TRBJ1-2	NA	TGTGCCTGGAGTGACAGGGGAAACTATGGCTACACCTTC	CAWSDRGNYGYTF
TRBV6-1	NA	TRBJ2-5	NA	TGTGCCAGCAGTGAAAGCCTAACAGGGTACCAAGAGACCCAGTACTTC	CASSESLTGYQETQYF
TRBV5-1	NA	TRBJ2-7	few	TGCGCCAGCAGCTTGGACAGGAACGGATACGAGCAGTACTTC	CASSLDRNGYEQYF
TRBV5-1	NA	TRBJ1-4	NA	TGCGCCAGCAGCTTGGAGCCTCCCCCTAATGAAAAACTGTTTTTT	CASSLEPPPNEKLFF
TRBV28	NA	TRBJ2-7	few	TGTGCCAGTGGTGACAAAACCTACGAGCAGTACTTC	CASGDKTYEQYF
TRBV6-5	NA	TRBJ2-5	NA	TGTGCCAGCAGGGGGGGATCCGAGACCCAGTACTTC	CASRGGSETQYF
TRBV30	TRBD2	TRBJ2-3	few	TGTGCCTGGACTTTGGGGGAGGGAGTACTAGTCGGGGCCATTGGCAAGCAGTATTTT	CAWTLGEGVLVGAIGKQYF
TRBV6-5	TRBD1	TRBJ1-1	NA	TGTGCCAGCAGTTACTCCTCGACAGGGGCCACTGAAGCTTTCTTT	CASSYSSTGATEAFF
TRBV12-2	NA	TRBJ2-5	NA	TGTGCAAGTCGCTTGTGGAGCAGCCAAGAGACCCAGTACTTC	CASRLWSSQETQYF
TRBV7-2	TRBD2	TRBJ2-4	few	TGTGCCAGCAGCTTGGGAGCGGGAGACGGCATTCAGTACTTC	CASSLGAGDGIQYF
TRBV19	NA	TRBJ1-2	NA	TGTGCCAGTAGTACCTTGGACAGTATGGGGTTCTATGGCTACACCTTC	CASSTLDSMGFYGYTF
TRBV7-3	TRBD1	TRBJ2-6	few	TGTGCCAGCAGCCTGGACAGGCAGTCTGGGGCCAACGTCCTGACTTTC	CASSLDRQSGANVLTF
TRBV7-9	TRBD1	TRBJ2-3	few	TGTGCCAGCAGCCCGACAGGGTATGCAGATACGCAGTATTTT	CASSPTGYADTQYF
TRBV29-1	TRBD1	TRBJ2-5	many	TGCAGCGTTGGACAGGGGGAAGAGACCCAGTACTTC	CSVGQGEETQYF
TRBV9	NA	TRBJ2-3	few	TGTGCCAGCAGCGTAGCGGCGTGGCAGGGAAAGACAGATACGCAGTATTTT	CASSVAAWQGKTDTQYF
TRBV6-5	NA	TRBJ1-2	NA	TGTGCCAGCAGTTACACGACGGGGGATTACACCTTC	CASSYTTGDYTF
TRBV27	NA	TRBJ1-1	many	TGTGCCAGCAGTACCCGGGGGACTGAAGCTTTCTTT	CASSTRGTEAFF
TRBV5-1	TRBD1	TRBJ1-2	few	TGCGCCAGCAGCTTCGACAGGGATGGCTACACCTTC	CASSFDRDGYTF
TRBV9	TRBD1	TRBJ2-7	few	TGTGCCAGCAGCGCGCGGACAGGGGGGGCCTACGAGCAGTACTTC	CASSARTGGAYEQYF
TRBV7-9	NA	TRBJ1-2	NA	TGTGCCAGCAGCTTAGAGGGGGATGGCTACACCTTC	CASSLEGDGYTF
TRBV30	NA	TRBJ2-6	few	TGTGCCTGGACTCCGGGTACTTCAGGGGCCAACGTCCTGACTTTC	CAWTPGTSGANVLTF
TRBV5-4	NA	TRBJ1-2	NA	TGTGCCAGCAGCTTTTGGGCACCAAAGGGAGATGGCTACACCTTC	CASSFWAPKGDGYTF
TRBV7-3	NA	TRBJ2-1	few	TGTGCCAGCAGCTTAGAACCGGGAGTCATTTACAATGAGCAGTTCTTC	CASSLEPGVIYNEQFF
TRBV7-8	TRBD1	TRBJ1-1	NA	TGTGCCAGCAGCTTAGTGGACAGGGGGGGCACTGAAGCTTTCTTT	CASSLVDRGGTEAFF
TRBV30	TRBD1	TRBJ1-1	few	TGTGCCTGGAGTCGGGGGACAGGGGGCTTCATAGGCACTGAAGCTTTCTTT	CAWSRGTGGFIGTEAFF
TRBV18	NA	TRBJ2-5	few	TGTGCCAGCTCAATACAAGAGACCCAGTACTTC	CASSIQETQYF
TRBV7-6	NA	TRBJ2-3	NA	TGTGCCAGCAGCAACCGGGAAGGCACAGATACGCAGTATTTT	CASSNREGTDTQYF
TRBV23-1	NA	TRBJ1-2	NA	TGCGCCAGCAGTCAATCCTCGGATTTCGGCGCGGGCTATGGCTACACCTTC	CASSQSSDFGAGYGYTF
TRBV29-1	TRBD1	TRBJ1-2	NA	TGCAGCGTTGAAGGGGACAGGTACTATGGCTACACCTTC	CSVEGDRYYGYTF
TRBV6-4	TRBD2	TRBJ2-3	NA	TGTGCCAGCAGTGACTTCGAGACTAGCGGGCCCGATACGCAGTATTTT	CASSDFETSGPDTQYF
TRBV7-9	TRBD1	TRBJ2-5	NA	TGTGCCAGCAGCTTCGGGACAGGAAAAGAGACCCAGTACTTC	CASSFGTGKETQYF
TRBV7-2	NA	TRBJ2-7	few	TGTGCCAGCAGCCTAGTTCCTCAGCGAAATTCCTACGAGCAGTACTTC	CASSLVPQRNSYEQYF
TRBV5-6	NA	TRBJ2-1	NA	TGTGCCAGCAGCTTGGTTTCCCCTTACAATGAGCAGTTCTTC	CASSLVSPYNEQFF
TRBV5-1	TRBD2	TRBJ2-1	NA	TGCGCCAGCTTGACCGGAACTAGCGGGAGTTCTGATGAGCAGTTCTTC	CASLTGTSGSSDEQFF
TRBV29-1	NA	TRBJ1-1	NA	TGCAGCGCCCAAACCGGGACGGGGGACACTGAAGCTTTCTTT	CSAQTGTGDTEAFF
TRBV4-1	NA	TRBJ2-7	NA	TGCGCCAGCAGCCAAGAGAGTACGGGGGAGTCCTACGAGCAGTACTTC	CASSQESTGESYEQYF
TRBV27	NA	TRBJ2-7	NA	TGTGCCAGCAGTTTATATCATCCCGAGCAGTACTTC	CASSLYHPEQYF
TRBV7-3	NA	TRBJ1-5	few	TGTGCCAGCAGCCCAACAGGAAATCAGCCCCAGCATTTT	CASSPTGNQPQHF
TRBV11-3	TRBD2	TRBJ2-3	few	TGTGCCAGCAGCTTATTCTCGGGAGGGAGCACAGATACGCAGTATTTT	CASSLFSGGSTDTQYF
TRBV20-1	NA	TRBJ2-1	few	TGCAGTGCTGGCCGGGGTAATGAGCAGTTCTTC	CSAGRGNEQFF
TRBV7-9	TRBD1	TRBJ1-2	few	TGTGCCAGCAGCATTTCCGGGACAGGTCCCGTCTATGGCTACACCTTC	CASSISGTGPVYGYTF
TRBV6-5	NA	TRBJ2-1	few	TGTGCCACCCAGGCAATCCTCCGGAGACAGGTCAAGTTCTTC	CATQAILRRQVKFF
TRBV19	NA	TRBJ1-5	NA	TGTGCCAGTAAAAAGGACAGCCTTAATCAGCCCCAGCATTTT	CASKKDSLNQPQHF
TRBV10-3	TRBD2	TRBJ2-1	few	TGTGCCATCAGTGATAGCGCGGGAGGTAGAAATGAGCAGTTCTTC	CAISDSAGGRNEQFF
TRBV10-3	NA	TRBJ2-7	few	TGTGCCATCAGTGACCAGGCGGTGGGAGGCTCCTACGAGCAGTACTTC	CAISDQAVGGSYEQYF
TRBV7-9	TRBD2	TRBJ2-7	few	TGTGCCAGCAGGCAGGGGAGTCGGACTAGCGGAACCTACGAGCAGTACTTC	CASRQGSRTSGTYEQYF
TRBV11-2	NA	TRBJ1-1	NA	TGTGCCAGCAGCTTTAGGTCCGGGGGGAACACTGAAGCTTTCTTT	CASSFRSGGNTEAFF
TRBV30	NA	TRBJ2-5	NA	TGTGCCTGGAGTGTAATTGCGGGAACAGAGACCCAGTACTTC	CAWSVIAGTETQYF